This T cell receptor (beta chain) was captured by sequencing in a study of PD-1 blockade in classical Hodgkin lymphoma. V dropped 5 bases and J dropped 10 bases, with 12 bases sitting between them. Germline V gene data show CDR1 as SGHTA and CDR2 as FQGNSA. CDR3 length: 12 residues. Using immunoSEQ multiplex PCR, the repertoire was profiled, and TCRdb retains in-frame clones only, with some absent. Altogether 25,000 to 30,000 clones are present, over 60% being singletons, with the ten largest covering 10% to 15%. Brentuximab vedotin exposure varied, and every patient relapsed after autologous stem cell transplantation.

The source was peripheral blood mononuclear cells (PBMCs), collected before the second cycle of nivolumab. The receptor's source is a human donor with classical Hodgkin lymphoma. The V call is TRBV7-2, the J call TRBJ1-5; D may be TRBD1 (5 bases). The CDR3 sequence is CASSPFGGPQHF. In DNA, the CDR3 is TGTGCCAGCAGCCCCTTCGGGGGTCCCCAGCATTTT. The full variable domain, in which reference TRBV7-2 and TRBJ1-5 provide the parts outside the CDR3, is GAGVSQSPSNKVTEKGKDVELRCDPISGHTALYWYRQSLGQGLEFLIYFQGNSAPDKSGLPSDRFSAERTGGSVSTLTIQRTQQEDSAVYLCASSPFGGPQHFGDGTRLSIL.